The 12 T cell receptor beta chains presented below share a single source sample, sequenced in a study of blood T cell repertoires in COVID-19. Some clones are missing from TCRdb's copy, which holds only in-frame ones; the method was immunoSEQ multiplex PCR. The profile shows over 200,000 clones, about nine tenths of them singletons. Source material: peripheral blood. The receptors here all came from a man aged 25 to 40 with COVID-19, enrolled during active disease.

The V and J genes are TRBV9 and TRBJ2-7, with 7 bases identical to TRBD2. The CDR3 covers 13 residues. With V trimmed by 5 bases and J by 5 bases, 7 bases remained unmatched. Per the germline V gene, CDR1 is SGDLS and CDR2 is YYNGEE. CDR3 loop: CASSRTSADEQYF. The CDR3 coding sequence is TGTGCCAGCAGTAGGACTAGTGCGGACGAGCAGTACTTC.

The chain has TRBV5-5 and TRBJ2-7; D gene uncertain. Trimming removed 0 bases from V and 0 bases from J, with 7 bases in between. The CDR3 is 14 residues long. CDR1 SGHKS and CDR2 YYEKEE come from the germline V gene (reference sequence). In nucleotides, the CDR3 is TGTGCCAGCAGCTTGGTTCCCAGCTCCTACGAGCAGTACTTC. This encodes CASSLVPSSYEQYF.

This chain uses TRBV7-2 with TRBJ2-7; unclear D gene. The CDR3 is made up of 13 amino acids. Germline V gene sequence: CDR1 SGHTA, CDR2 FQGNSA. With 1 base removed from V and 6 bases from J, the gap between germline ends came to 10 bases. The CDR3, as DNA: TGTGCCAGCAGCTTAGAACGGGTAGGCGAGCAGTACTTC. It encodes CASSLERVGEQYF.

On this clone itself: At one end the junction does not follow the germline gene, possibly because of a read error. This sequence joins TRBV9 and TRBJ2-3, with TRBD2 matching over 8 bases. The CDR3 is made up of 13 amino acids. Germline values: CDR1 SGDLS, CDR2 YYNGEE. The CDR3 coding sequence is TGTGCCACCAGCGGGGGACAAACAGATACGCAGTATTTT. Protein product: CATSGGQTDTQYF.

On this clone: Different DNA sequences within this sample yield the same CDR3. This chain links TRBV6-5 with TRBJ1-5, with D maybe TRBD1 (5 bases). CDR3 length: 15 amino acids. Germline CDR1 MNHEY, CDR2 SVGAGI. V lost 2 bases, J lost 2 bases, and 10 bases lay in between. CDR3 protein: CASSYGGAGNQPQHF. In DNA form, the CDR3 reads TGTGCCAGCAGTTACGGTGGGGCGGGCAATCAGCCCCAGCATTTT.

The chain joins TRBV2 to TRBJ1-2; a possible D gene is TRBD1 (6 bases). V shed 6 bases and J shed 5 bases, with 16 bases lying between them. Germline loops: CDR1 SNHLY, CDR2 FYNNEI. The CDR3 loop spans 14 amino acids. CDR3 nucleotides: TGTGCCAGCAGCGAGGGACCGACAGGATATGGCTACACCTTC. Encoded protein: CASSEGPTGYGYTF.

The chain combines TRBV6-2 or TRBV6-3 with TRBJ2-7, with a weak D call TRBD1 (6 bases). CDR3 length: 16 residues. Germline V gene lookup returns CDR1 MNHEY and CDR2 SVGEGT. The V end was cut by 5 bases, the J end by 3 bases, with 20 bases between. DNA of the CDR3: TGTGCCAGCAGTCCGCCCACCGACAGGTTTCGCTACGAGCAGTACTTC. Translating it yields CASSPPTDRFRYEQYF.

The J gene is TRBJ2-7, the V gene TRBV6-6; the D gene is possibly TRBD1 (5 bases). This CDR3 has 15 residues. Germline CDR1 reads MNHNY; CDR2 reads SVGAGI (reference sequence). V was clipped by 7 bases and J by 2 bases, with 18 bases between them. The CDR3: CASTEALTGAYEQYF. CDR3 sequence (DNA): TGTGCCAGCACCGAGGCCCTTACAGGAGCCTACGAGCAGTACTTC.

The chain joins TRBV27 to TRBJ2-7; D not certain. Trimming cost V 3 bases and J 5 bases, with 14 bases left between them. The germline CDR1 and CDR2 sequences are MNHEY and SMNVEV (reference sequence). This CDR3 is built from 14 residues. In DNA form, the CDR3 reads TGTGCCAGCAGTTTGTCCCGGGTATGGGACGAGCAGTACTTC. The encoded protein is CASSLSRVWDEQYF.

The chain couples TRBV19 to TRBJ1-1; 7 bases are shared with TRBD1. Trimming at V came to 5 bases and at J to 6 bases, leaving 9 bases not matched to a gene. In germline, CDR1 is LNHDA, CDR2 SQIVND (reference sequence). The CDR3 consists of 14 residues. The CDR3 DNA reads TGTGCCAGTAGTGCCCGACAGGGTTGGGCTGAAGCTTTCTTT. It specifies CASSARQGWAEAFF.

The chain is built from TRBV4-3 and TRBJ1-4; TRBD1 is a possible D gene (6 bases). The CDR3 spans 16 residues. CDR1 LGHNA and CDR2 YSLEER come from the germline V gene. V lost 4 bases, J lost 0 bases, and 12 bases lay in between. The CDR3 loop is CASSRTPGATNEKLFF. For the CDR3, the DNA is TGCGCCAGCAGCCGAACCCCAGGGGCAACTAATGAAAAACTGTTTTTT.

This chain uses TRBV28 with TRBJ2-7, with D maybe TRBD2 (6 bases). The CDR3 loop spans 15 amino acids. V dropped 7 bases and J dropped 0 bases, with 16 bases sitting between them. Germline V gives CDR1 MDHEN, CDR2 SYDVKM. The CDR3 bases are TGTGCCAGCACCCTAGGGGCTAGCGACTCCTACGAGCAGTACTTC. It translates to CASTLGASDSYEQYF.